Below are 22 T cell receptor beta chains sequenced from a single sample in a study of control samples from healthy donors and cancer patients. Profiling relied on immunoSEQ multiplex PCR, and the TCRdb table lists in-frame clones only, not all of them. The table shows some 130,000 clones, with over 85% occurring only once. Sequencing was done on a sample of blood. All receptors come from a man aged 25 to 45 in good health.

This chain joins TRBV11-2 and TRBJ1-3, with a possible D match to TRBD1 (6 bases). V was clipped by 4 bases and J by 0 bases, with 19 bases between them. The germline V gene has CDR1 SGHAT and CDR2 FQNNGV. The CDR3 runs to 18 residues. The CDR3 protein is CASSYLVRGYSSGNTIYF. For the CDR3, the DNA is TGTGCCAGCAGCTACTTAGTAAGGGGGTACAGCTCTGGAAACACCATATATTTT. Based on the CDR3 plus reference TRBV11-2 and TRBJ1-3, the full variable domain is EAGVAQSPRYKIIEKRQSVAFWCNPISGHATLYWYQQILGQGPKLLIQFQNNGVVDDSQLPKDRFSAERLKGVDSTLKIQPAKLEDSAVYLCASSYLVRGYSSGNTIYFGEGSWLTVV.

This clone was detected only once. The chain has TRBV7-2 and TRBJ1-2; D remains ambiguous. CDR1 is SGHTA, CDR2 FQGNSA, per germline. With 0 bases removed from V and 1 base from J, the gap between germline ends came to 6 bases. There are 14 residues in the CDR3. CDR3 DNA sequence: TGTGCCAGCAGCTTAGCGGTCAGTAACTATGGCTACACCTTC. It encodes CASSLAVSNYGYTF.

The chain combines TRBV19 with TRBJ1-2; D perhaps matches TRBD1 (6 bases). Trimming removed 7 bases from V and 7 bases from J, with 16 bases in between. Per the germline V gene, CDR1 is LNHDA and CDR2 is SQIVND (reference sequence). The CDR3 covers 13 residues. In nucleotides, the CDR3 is TGTGCCAGTAACCCTAGGGGGGCTGCTGGCTACACCTTC. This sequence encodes CASNPRGAAGYTF.

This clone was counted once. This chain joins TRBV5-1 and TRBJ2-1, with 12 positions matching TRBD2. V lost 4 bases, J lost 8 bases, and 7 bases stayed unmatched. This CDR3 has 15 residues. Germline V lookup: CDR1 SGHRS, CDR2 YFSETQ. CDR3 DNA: TGCGCCAGCAGCGCCGGACTAGCGGGGAATGATGAGCAGTTCTTC. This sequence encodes CASSAGLAGNDEQFF.

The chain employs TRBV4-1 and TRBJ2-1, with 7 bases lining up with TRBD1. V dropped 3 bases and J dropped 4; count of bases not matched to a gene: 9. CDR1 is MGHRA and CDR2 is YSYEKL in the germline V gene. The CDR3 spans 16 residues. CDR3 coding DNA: TGCGCCAGCAGCCAGACCTCCGGGACAGTTTACAATGAGCAGTTCTTC. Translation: CASSQTSGTVYNEQFF.

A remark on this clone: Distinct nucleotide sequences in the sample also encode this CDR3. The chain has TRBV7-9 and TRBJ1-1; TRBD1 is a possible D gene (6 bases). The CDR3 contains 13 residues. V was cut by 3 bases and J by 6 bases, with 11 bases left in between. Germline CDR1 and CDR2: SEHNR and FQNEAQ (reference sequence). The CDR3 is CASSLTGSAEAFF. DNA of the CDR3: TGTGCCAGCAGCTTGACAGGATCGGCTGAAGCTTTCTTT.

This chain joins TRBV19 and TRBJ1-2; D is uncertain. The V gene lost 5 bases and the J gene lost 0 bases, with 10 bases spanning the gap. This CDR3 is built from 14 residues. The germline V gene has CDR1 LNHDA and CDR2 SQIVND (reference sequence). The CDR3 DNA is TGTGCCAGTAGTTTCGACGGCGCTAACTATGGCTACACCTTC. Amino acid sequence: CASSFDGANYGYTF.

CDR3 amino acids: CASAQGRLAFF. The CDR3, as DNA: TGTGCCAGTGCACAGGGGCGCCTGGCTTTCTTT. V usage is TRBV19 and J usage is TRBJ1-1, with TRBD1 matching over 7 bases. V lost 8 bases and J lost 11; bases outside the gene matches: 8. The CDR3 loop spans 11 amino acids. CDR1 LNHDA and CDR2 SQIVND come from the germline V gene (reference sequence).

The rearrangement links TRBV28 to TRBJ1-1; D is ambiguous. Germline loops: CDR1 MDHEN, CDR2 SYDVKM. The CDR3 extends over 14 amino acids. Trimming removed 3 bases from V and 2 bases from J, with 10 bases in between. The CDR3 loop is CASSLGSPNTEAFF. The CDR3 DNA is TGTGCCAGCAGTTTGGGCAGCCCTAACACTGAAGCTTTCTTT.

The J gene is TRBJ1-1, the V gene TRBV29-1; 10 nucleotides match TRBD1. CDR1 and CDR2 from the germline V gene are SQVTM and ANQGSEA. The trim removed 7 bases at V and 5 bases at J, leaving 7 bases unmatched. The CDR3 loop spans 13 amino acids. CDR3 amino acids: CSGQGALVTEAFF. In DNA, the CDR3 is TGCAGCGGACAGGGGGCGTTAGTTACTGAAGCTTTCTTT. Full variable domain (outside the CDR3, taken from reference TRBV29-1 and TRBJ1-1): SAVISQKPSRDICQRGTSLTIQCQVDSQVTMMFWYRQQPGQSLTLIATANQGSEATYESGFVIDKFPISRPNLTFSTLTVSNMSPEDSSIYLCSGQGALVTEAFFGQGTRLTVV.

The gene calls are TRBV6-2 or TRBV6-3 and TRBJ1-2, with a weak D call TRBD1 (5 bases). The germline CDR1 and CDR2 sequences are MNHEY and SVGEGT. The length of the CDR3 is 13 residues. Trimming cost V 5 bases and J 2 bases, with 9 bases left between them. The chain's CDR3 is CASSQRDNYGYTF. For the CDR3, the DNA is TGTGCCAGCAGTCAAAGGGACAACTATGGCTACACCTTC.

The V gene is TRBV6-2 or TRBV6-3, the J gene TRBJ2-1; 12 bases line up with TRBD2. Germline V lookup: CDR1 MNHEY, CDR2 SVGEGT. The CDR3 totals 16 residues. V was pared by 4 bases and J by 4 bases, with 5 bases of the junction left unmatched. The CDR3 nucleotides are TGTGCCAGCAGTTTAACTAGCGGGGGGTCGTACAATGAGCAGTTCTTC. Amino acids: CASSLTSGGSYNEQFF.

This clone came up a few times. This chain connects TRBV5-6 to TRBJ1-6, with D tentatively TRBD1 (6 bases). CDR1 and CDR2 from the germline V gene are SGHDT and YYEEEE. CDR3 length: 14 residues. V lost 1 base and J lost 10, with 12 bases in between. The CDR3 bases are TGTGCCAGCAGCTTGTTTACAGGGCGGTCACCCCTCCACTTT. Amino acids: CASSLFTGRSPLHF.

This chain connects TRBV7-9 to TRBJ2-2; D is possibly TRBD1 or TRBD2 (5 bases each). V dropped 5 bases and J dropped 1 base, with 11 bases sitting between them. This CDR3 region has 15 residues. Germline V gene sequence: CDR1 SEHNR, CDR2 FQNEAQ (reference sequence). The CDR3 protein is CASSPRGWNTGELFF. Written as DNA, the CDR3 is TGTGCCAGCAGCCCTCGGGGCTGGAACACCGGGGAGCTGTTTTTT.

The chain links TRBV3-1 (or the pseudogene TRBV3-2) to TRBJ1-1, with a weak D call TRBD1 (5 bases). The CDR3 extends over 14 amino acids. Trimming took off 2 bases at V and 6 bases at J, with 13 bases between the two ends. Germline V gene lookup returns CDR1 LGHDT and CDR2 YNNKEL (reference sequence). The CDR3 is CASSQQGSGAEAFF. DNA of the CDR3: TGTGCCAGCAGCCAACAGGGAAGTGGCGCTGAAGCTTTCTTT.

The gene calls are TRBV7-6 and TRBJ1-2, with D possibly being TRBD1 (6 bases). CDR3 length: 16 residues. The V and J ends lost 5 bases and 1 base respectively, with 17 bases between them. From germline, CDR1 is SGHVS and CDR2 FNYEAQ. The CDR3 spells CASSPRTDLVNYGYTF. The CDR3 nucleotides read TGTGCCAGCAGCCCCCGGACAGATCTGGTTAACTATGGCTACACCTTC. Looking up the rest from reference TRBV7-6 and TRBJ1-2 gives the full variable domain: GAGVSQSPRYKVTKRGQDVALRCDPISGHVSLYWYRQALGQGPEFLTYFNYEAQQDKSGLPNDRFSAERPEGSISTLTIQRTEQRDSAMYRCASSPRTDLVNYGYTFGSGTRLTVV.

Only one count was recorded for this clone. CDR3 amino acids: CASSNPGLAGGRNEQFF. The CDR3 bases are TGTGCCAGTAGTAACCCGGGACTAGCGGGGGGGAGGAATGAGCAGTTCTTC. This chain joins TRBV19 and TRBJ2-1; 16 bases map to TRBD2. The CDR3 loop spans 17 amino acids. J gave up 7 bases and V 4 bases, and 7 bases lay outside the gene matches. The germline V gene encodes CDR1 LNHDA and CDR2 SQIVND (reference sequence).

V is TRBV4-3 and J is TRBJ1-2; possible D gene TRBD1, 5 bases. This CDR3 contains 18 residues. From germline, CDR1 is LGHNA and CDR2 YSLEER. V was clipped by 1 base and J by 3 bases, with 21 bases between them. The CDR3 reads CASSQVPARGFSDYGYTF. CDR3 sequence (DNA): TGCGCCAGCAGCCAAGTCCCCGCCCGGGGCTTTTCCGACTATGGCTACACCTTC.

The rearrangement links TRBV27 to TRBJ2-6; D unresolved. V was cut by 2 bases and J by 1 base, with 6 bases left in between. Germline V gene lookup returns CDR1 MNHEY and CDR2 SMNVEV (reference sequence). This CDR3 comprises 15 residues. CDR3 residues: CASSLLGSGANVLTF. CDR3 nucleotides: TGTGCCAGCAGTTTACTGGGGTCTGGGGCCAACGTCCTGACTTTC.

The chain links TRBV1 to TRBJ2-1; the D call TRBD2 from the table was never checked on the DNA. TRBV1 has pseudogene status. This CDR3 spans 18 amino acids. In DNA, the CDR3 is TGCACCAGCAGCCAAGCGTCCCTACTAGCGGGGGGTTGGGATGAGCAGTTCTTC. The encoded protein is CTSSQASLLAGGWDEQFF.

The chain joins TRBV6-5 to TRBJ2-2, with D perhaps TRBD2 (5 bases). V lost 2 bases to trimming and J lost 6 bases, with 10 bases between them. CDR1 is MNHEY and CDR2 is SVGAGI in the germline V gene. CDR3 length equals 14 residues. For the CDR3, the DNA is TGTGCCAGCAGTTACGACCAGAGGGCCGGGGAGCTGTTTTTT. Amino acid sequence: CASSYDQRAGELFF.

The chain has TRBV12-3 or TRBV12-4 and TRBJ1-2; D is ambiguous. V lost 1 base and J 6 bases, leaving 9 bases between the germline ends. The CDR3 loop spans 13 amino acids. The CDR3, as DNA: TGTGCCAGCAGTTTAGTACCGAGGGATGGCTACACCTTC. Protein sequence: CASSLVPRDGYTF.